This T cell receptor (beta chain) derives from a study of shared clonotypes between healthy human individuals. Study at large: Per-donor plates numbered three CD4 naive, three CD4 memory, two CD8 naive and one CD8 memory.

Subsets obtained from CD4+ cells comprised CD45RA+ naive and CD45RA-negative memory cells. TCRdb keeps only in-frame clones here, not all; method: immunoSEQ multiplex PCR. This table has some 2.3 million clones, approximately 95% appearing once. Trimming removed 5 bases from V and 5 bases from J, with 18 bases in between. Germline V gene data show CDR1 as GTSNPN and CDR2 as SVGIG (reference sequence). CDR3 length: 14 amino acids. Sequencing was carried out using naive CD4+ T cells from PBMCs. The subset is: CD45RA+ positively selected. This clonotype was obtained from a man between 18 and 29 years old in good health. Some clones in this sample may be carry-over from other donors' samples. This chain uses TRBV30 with TRBJ1-1; D gene uncertain. CDR3 DNA: TGTGCCTGGTCTCCCGGTTACGAGGGTACTGAAGCTTTCTTT. It encodes CAWSPGYEGTEAFF.